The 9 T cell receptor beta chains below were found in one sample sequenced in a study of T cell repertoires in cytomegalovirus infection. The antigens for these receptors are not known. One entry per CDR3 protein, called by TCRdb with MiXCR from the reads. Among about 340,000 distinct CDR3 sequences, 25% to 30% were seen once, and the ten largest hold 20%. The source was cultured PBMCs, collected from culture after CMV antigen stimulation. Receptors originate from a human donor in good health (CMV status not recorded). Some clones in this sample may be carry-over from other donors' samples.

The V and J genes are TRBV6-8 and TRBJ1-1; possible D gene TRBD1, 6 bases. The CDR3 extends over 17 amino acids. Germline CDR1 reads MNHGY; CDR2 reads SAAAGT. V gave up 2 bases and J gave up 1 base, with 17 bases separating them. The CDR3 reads CASSYTMTGLSNTEAFF. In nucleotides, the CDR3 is TGTGCCAGCAGTTACACCATGACAGGACTATCGAACACTGAAGCTTTCTTT.

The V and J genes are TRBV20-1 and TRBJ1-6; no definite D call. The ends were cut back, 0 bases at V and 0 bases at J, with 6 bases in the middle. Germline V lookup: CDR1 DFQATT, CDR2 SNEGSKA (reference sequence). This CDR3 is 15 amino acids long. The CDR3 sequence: CSARDPSSYNSPLHF. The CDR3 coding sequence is TGCAGTGCTAGAGATCCGAGCTCCTATAATTCACCCCTCCACTTT.

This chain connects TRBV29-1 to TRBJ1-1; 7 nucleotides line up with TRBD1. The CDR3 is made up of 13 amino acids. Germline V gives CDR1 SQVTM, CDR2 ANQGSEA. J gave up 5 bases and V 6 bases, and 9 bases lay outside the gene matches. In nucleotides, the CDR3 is TGCAGCGTCTCGGACAGGACCGGAACTGAAGCTTTCTTT. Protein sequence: CSVSDRTGTEAFF.

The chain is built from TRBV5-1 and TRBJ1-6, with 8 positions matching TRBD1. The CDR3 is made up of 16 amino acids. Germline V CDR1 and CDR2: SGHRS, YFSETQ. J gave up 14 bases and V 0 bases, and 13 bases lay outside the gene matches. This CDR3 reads CASSLEPGGQAGTLHF. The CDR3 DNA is TGCGCCAGCAGCTTGGAGCCAGGGGGCCAGGCAGGGACCCTCCACTTT.

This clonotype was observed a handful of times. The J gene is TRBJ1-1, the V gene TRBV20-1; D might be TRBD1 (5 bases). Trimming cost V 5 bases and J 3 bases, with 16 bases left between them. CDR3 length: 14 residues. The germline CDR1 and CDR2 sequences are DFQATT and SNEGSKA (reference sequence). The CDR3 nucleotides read TGCAGTGCTCCTCCTCAACTGGGGGACACTGAAGCTTTCTTT. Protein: CSAPPQLGDTEAFF.

DNA of the CDR3: TGTGCCAGCAGTTATAGCCTAGCGGGGGGAAAGAGCACAGATACGCAGTATTTT. It translates to CASSYSLAGGKSTDTQYF. The genes are TRBV6-9 and TRBJ2-3; 11 nucleotides line up with TRBD2. Germline loops: CDR1 MNHGY, CDR2 SVAAGI. The CDR3 extends over 18 amino acids. Trimming at V came to 2 bases and at J to 0 bases, leaving 7 bases not matched to a gene.

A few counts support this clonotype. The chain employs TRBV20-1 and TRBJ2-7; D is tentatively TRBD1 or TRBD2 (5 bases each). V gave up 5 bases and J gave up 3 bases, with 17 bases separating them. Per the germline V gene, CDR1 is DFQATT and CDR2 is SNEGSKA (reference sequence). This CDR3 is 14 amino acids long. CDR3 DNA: TGCAGTGCTCTCAAGACCGGGACGATCTACGAGCAGTACTTC. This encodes CSALKTGTIYEQYF.

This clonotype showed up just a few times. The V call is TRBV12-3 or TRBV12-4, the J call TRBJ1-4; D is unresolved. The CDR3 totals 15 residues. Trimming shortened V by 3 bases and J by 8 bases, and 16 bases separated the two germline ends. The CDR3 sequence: CASSFVGGSGEKLFF. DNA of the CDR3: TGTGCCAGCAGTTTTGTTGGTGGTTCGGGGGAAAAACTGTTTTTT.

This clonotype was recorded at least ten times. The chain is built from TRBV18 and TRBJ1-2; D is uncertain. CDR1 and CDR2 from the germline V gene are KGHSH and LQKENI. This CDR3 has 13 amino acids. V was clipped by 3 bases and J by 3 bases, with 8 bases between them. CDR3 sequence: CASSPGEDYGYTF. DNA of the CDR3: TGTGCCAGCTCACCCGGGGAGGACTATGGCTACACCTTC.